This T cell receptor beta chain was documented in a study of T-cell reconstitution after alpha-beta-depleted transplantation in children. Study-level results: Several patients had high TCRbeta diversity at day 60; it came from surviving recipient T cells and thymic progenitors. Approximately two months post-transplant, alpha-beta T cells reportedly originated from several hundred expanded graft clones.

This clonotype was detected ten times or more. No antigen is known for it. Germline CDR1 is DFQATT and CDR2 is SNEGSKA (reference sequence). CDR3 length equals 15 residues. V dropped 0 bases and J dropped 3 bases, with 13 bases sitting between them. Unique molecular identifiers were incorporated into the prepared TCRbeta library. TCRdb used MiXCR to reprocess the PCR reads, holding one entry per CDR3 protein. The data show about 580,000 distinct CDR3 sequences, with approximately 22% seen just once and about 14% held by the top ten. The receptor comes from a boy under two years old who had a stem cell transplant for acute myeloid leukemia, so the T cells may come from the graft donor. J is TRBJ2-3 and V is TRBV20-1; no reliable D call. The specimen comprised PBMCs, mostly from graft donor cells, sampled 360 days after TCRalphabeta/CD19-depleted stem cell transplant. The DNA for the CDR3 is TGCAGTGCTAGAGATGTCCGTGCCGGTACAGATACGCAGTATTTT. Translation: CSARDVRAGTDTQYF.